These 5 T cell receptor beta chains came from one sample sequenced in a study of T cell repertoires in cytomegalovirus infection (dated by TCRdb to the late 2010s). The data were produced on an Illumina HiSeq 1500. TCRdb handled the public reads itself, with Q25 trimming in fastp and clone calling in MiXCR, and kept productive beta chains. Rows are combined by CDR3 protein, so each entry shows the most common genes and DNA. This sample has some 390,000 distinct CDR3 sequences in its table, and 15% to 20% of those were observed once. Approximately 10% of the sample rests with the top ten. The sample consisted of PBMCs. The receptors here all came from a human donor in good health (CMV status not recorded). Some clones in this sample may be carry-over from other donors' samples.

The chain joins TRBV28 to TRBJ2-7; perhaps TRBD1 as D (5 bases). In germline, CDR1 is MDHEN, CDR2 SYDVKM. V was pared by 5 bases and J by 10 bases, with 12 bases between. The CDR3 is 11 residues long. The CDR3 DNA follows: TGTGCCAGCAGTAGAGCAGGGCTACAGTACTTC. Translation: CASSRAGLQYF.

The table lists this clonotype with a count of one. A junction boundary mismatches the germline segment, possibly from a read error. The chain combines TRBV12-3 or TRBV12-4 with TRBJ1-1; D is undetermined. The CDR3 has 14 amino acids. CDR3 residues: CASSSGELNTEAWF. The CDR3 DNA reads as TGTGCCAGCAGTTCTGGGGAGCTGAACACTGAAGCTTGGTTT.

In this sample, this clonotype turned up a few times. The chain joins TRBV3-1 to TRBJ1-2, with D possibly being TRBD1 (5 bases). The germline V gene encodes CDR1 LGHDT and CDR2 YNNKEL (reference sequence). This CDR3 has 14 amino acids. Trimming stripped 4 bases from V and 0 bases from J, with 9 bases between. The DNA of the CDR3 is TGTGCCAGCAGCCTGGGGGAAACTAACTATGGCTACACCTTC. Its translation: CASSLGETNYGYTF.

This clonotype was recorded at least ten times. This rearrangement joins TRBV7-2 to TRBJ2-5; D is possibly TRBD1 or TRBD2 (6 bases each). The germline V gene has CDR1 SGHTA and CDR2 FQGNSA. Trimming took off 5 bases at V and 1 base at J, with 14 bases between the two ends. The CDR3 consists of 15 residues. The CDR3 loop reads CASSRSWGAQETQYF. CDR3 sequence (DNA): TGTGCCAGCAGCCGTTCGTGGGGGGCCCAAGAGACCCAGTACTTC.

This clonotype was detected ten times or more. The rearrangement joins TRBV7-7 to TRBJ2-5; 9 nucleotides line up with TRBD1. CDR3 length: 15 amino acids. Looked up from germline, CDR1 is SSHAT and CDR2 is FNYEAQ (reference sequence). Trimming cost V 5 bases and J 1 base; bases outside gene matches: 5. CDR3 protein: CASSGRTGAQETQYF. The CDR3 DNA is TGTGCCAGCAGCGGGCGGACAGGGGCCCAAGAGACCCAGTACTTC.